These T cell receptor beta chains were read from a single sample in a study of post-analysis software for immune sequencing data. One entry per CDR3 protein results from TCRdb running MiXCR on the PCR reads. The sample includes approximately 250,000 distinct CDR3 sequences, 36% of them seen just once. Sequencing was carried out using blood. All receptors come from a girl aged 10 to 17 with multiple sclerosis. Each CDR3 is given with its conserved first and last residue.

V	J	CDR3
TRBV2	TRBJ2-3	CASSSTDRGGTDTQYF
TRBV3-1	TRBJ1-6	CASSHGDGYDYNSPLHF
TRBV20-1	TRBJ2-3	CSARDIAGGDADTQYF
TRBV25-1	TRBJ2-5	CASSEGGRETQYF
TRBV5-1	TRBJ1-1	CASRGASNTEAFF
TRBV29-1	TRBJ1-2	CSVGQSNYGYTF
TRBV20-1	TRBJ2-7	CSARDTQSGEQYF
TRBV5-1	TRBJ1-1	CASSLNLNTEAFF
TRBV3-1	TRBJ2-7	CASSPGVGGYYEQYF
TRBV6-2/TRBV6-3	TRBJ1-2	CASSDPLTVRAIYGYTF
TRBV5-5	TRBJ1-1	CASIVGGVPTEAFF
TRBV24-1	TRBJ2-5	CAIAARGWETQYF
TRBV5-1	TRBJ1-6	CASSSSGTGVRNSPLHF
TRBV20-1	TRBJ2-2	CSARDWLAGETGELFF
TRBV28	TRBJ2-5	CASSLFEVAAQEAQYF
TRBV12-3/TRBV12-4	TRBJ2-1	CASRPNDRGYNEQFF
TRBV28	TRBJ2-7	CASRPLAGTYEQYF
TRBV5-1	NA	CASSSATGTEQYF
TRBV6-1	TRBJ2-2	CASSLEQGLDTGELFF
TRBV20-1	TRBJ2-3	CSAPQGVAGGQDTQYF
TRBV14	TRBJ2-4	CASSQTTRGNIQYF
TRBV9	TRBJ2-1	CASGAGGVLNEQFF
TRBV7-8	TRBJ2-1	CASSLTAGTGDGEQFF
TRBV12-3/TRBV12-4	TRBJ1-2	CASSPSTAAANYGYTF
TRBV4-1	TRBJ2-1	CASSQDPDGTASYNEQFF
TRBV29-1	TRBJ2-2	CSVARGKAGELFF
TRBV6-6	TRBJ2-1	CASRRLAGGQYNEQFF
TRBV24-1	TRBJ2-1	CATSDSRDSSYNEQFF
TRBV6-5	TRBJ2-3	CASSPYGTVEDTQYF
TRBV19	TRBJ1-2	CASGQSDREAAGYTF
TRBV9	TRBJ1-1	CASSVVGTEAFF
TRBV20-1	TRBJ1-5	CSAGGRQGKNSNQPQHF
TRBV28	TRBJ2-7	CASSLYVVGGGQGRPYEQYF
TRBV4-1	TRBJ1-2	CASSQLPGQGTYGYTF
TRBV29-1	NA	CSVLGGRAVDEQYF
TRBV9	TRBJ1-2	CASSLNQEGYTF
TRBV4-1	TRBJ1-1	CASSQGIVGAGLNTEAFF
TRBV5-1	TRBJ2-2	CACGRTNAGELFF
TRBV5-6	TRBJ2-7	CASSWGGYEQYF
TRBV28	TRBJ1-5	CASSLFILTVSNQPQHF
TRBV6-5	TRBJ1-1	CASSFQGAGAFF
TRBV28	TRBJ2-5	CASSKRQRLVETQYF